The 22 T cell receptor beta chains below all came from one sample that was sequenced in a study of shared clonotypes between healthy human individuals. Repertoires were generated with immunoSEQ multiplex PCR, while TCRdb's copy carries only in-frame clones and drops some. The sample records roughly 490,000 clones, roughly 78% being singletons. Material: PBMCs. These receptors were taken from a woman aged 35 to 49 in good health. Some clones in this sample may be carry-over from other donors' samples.

V and J are TRBV29-1 and TRBJ2-5; D is possibly TRBD1 (6 bases). V lost 7 bases and J lost 2, with 17 bases in between. The CDR3 consists of 14 residues. The germline V gene has CDR1 SQVTM and CDR2 ANQGSEA. As DNA, the CDR3 is TGCAGCGCTACCGACAGGTTAGATCAAGAGACCCAGTACTTC. Its protein is CSATDRLDQETQYF.

The J gene is TRBJ1-1, the V gene TRBV30, with D possibly TRBD1 on 5 matching bases. CDR1 and CDR2 (germline): GTSNPN, SVGIG (reference sequence). The CDR3 is 12 amino acids. V lost 5 bases and J lost 11, with 18 bases in between. The chain's CDR3 is CAWLRDSQRAFF. The CDR3 nucleotides are TGTGCCTGGCTACGGGACTCCCAGAGGGCTTTCTTT.

The CDR3 nucleotides are TGTGCCAGCATGGGGGATTCCGGTCAGCCCCAGCATTTT. It specifies CASMGDSGQPQHF. The genes are TRBV2 and TRBJ1-5; D perhaps matches TRBD1 (5 bases). CDR3 size: 13 residues. Trimming took off 7 bases at V and 6 bases at J, with 13 bases between the two ends. Germline CDR1 reads SNHLY; CDR2 reads FYNNEI.

This sequence joins TRBV5-4 and TRBJ2-2; D not certain. Trimming left V 6 bases short and J 4 bases short, with 13 bases between. The V gene's germline CDR1 is SGHNT and CDR2 YYREEE (reference sequence). The CDR3 has 14 residues. Here the CDR3 reads CASTRLDLTGELFF. Here the CDR3 DNA reads TGTGCCAGCACCCGACTTGACCTCACCGGGGAGCTGTTTTTT.

Remarks on this clone: In the same sample, other DNA sequences code for this CDR3. This rearrangement joins TRBV28 to TRBJ2-3, with 12 nucleotides matching TRBD2. The germline V gene has CDR1 MDHEN and CDR2 SYDVKM. Trimming cost V 6 bases and J 4 bases; bases outside gene matches: 5. CDR3 length: 15 residues. The CDR3 region is CASSTLAGGADTQYF. DNA for the CDR3: TGTGCCAGCAGCACTCTAGCGGGAGGGGCAGATACGCAGTATTTT. The full variable domain, its missing parts supplied by reference TRBV28 and TRBJ2-3, is DVKVTQSSRYLVKRTGEKVFLECVQDMDHENMFWYRQDPGLGLRLIYFSYDVKMKEKGDIPEGYSVSREKKERFSLILESASTNQTSMYLCASSTLAGGADTQYFGPGTRLTVL.

A word on this clone: Additional DNA sequences in this sample encode the identical CDR3. The chain couples TRBV28 to TRBJ2-3; unclear D gene. Trimming left V 5 bases short and J 0 bases short, with 0 bases between. The CDR3 loop spans 11 amino acids. Germline CDR1 and CDR2: MDHEN and SYDVKM. The DNA for the CDR3 is TGTGCCAGCAGTAGCACAGATACGCAGTATTTT. Encoded protein: CASSSTDTQYF.

The chain employs TRBV5-4 and TRBJ2-7; TRBD2 aligns across 14 bases. Trimming cost V 4 bases and J 0 bases; bases outside gene matches: 6. This CDR3 has 17 amino acids. Germline V gives CDR1 SGHNT, CDR2 YYREEE (reference sequence). CDR3 in amino acids: CASSRGLAGVYSYEQYF. DNA for the CDR3: TGTGCCAGCAGCAGGGGACTAGCGGGAGTCTACTCCTACGAGCAGTACTTC.

This rearrangement joins TRBV6-5 to TRBJ2-2, with D uncertain. The CDR3 runs 14 residues. Germline loops: CDR1 MNHEY, CDR2 SVGAGI. The germline V and J ends were trimmed by 2 bases and 3 bases, with 7 bases remaining between them. CDR3 residues: CASSYLRDTGELFF. In nucleotides, the CDR3 is TGTGCCAGCAGTTACCTCCGAGACACCGGGGAGCTGTTTTTT.

The chain is built from TRBV7-2 and TRBJ2-2; D remains ambiguous. This CDR3 is built from 12 residues. The germline CDR1 and CDR2 sequences are SGHTA and FQGNSA. V was cut by 1 base and J by 8 bases, with 5 bases left in between. Here the CDR3 reads CASSLVNGELFF. As DNA, the CDR3 is TGTGCCAGCAGCTTAGTCAATGGGGAGCTGTTTTTT.

The gene calls are TRBV5-1 and TRBJ2-6; possible D gene TRBD2, 5 bases. V was pared by 7 bases and J by 0 bases, with 17 bases between. The CDR3 spans 17 residues. CDR1 SGHRS and CDR2 YFSETQ come from the germline V gene. The DNA of the CDR3 is TGCGCCAGCTCGCTTAGCCCTCGGGGCTCTGGGGCCAACGTCCTGACTTTC. It specifies CASSLSPRGSGANVLTF.

The chain uses TRBV11-2 and TRBJ2-1; the D is unclear. The CDR3 sequence is 14 residues long. Per the germline V gene, CDR1 is SGHAT and CDR2 is FQNNGV. Trimming stripped 5 bases from V and 2 bases from J, with 10 bases between. The CDR3 sequence: CASSPMATYNEQFF. The CDR3 nucleotides are TGTGCCAGCAGCCCGATGGCAACCTACAATGAGCAGTTCTTC.

J is TRBJ2-1 and V is TRBV7-3; a possible D gene is TRBD2 (5 bases). The CDR3 contains 15 residues. The germline CDR1 and CDR2 sequences are SGHTA and FQGTGA. V shed 1 base and J shed 5 bases, with 12 bases lying between them. This chain's CDR3 is CASSLMAGTDNEQFF. CDR3 in DNA: TGTGCCAGCAGCTTAATGGCGGGTACCGACAATGAGCAGTTCTTC.

The chain recombines TRBV2 with TRBJ1-4; the D gene is possibly TRBD1 (6 bases). Germline CDR1 reads SNHLY; CDR2 reads FYNNEI. V was shortened by 6 bases and J by 3 bases, with 11 bases between the two germline ends. The CDR3 runs 14 residues. CDR3: CASRRQEANEKLFF. CDR3 coding DNA: TGTGCCAGCAGAAGACAGGAGGCTAATGAAAAACTGTTTTTT.

The chain recombines TRBV5-4 with TRBJ2-7; 11 bases fit TRBD2. The CDR3 has 15 amino acids. V lost 4 bases, J lost 2 bases, and 5 bases stayed unmatched. Germline V gene sequence: CDR1 SGHNT, CDR2 YYREEE (reference sequence). CDR3 amino acids: CASSPGLADTYEQYF. CDR3 nucleotide sequence: TGTGCCAGCAGCCCGGGACTAGCGGATACCTACGAGCAGTACTTC.

The chain recombines TRBV5-6 with TRBJ1-5, with D unclear. The CDR3 is 16 amino acids. The V gene's germline CDR1 is SGHDT and CDR2 YYEEEE. V lost 0 bases, J lost 9 bases, and 19 bases lay in between. The chain's CDR3 is CASSLALREPMPPQHF. CDR3 coding DNA: TGTGCCAGCAGCTTGGCCTTAAGGGAGCCGATGCCGCCCCAGCATTTT. The full variable domain, its missing parts supplied by reference TRBV5-6 and TRBJ1-5, is DAGVTQSPTHLIKTRGQQVTLRCSPKSGHDTVSWYQQALGQGPQFIFQYYEEEERQRGNFPDRFSGHQFPNYSSELNVNALLLGDSALYLCASSLALREPMPPQHFGDGTRLSIL.

The genes are TRBV10-1 and TRBJ2-3; the D is unclear. The CDR3 has 17 amino acids. V lost 0 bases and J 2 bases, leaving 15 bases between the germline ends. Germline V CDR1 and CDR2: WNHNN, SYGVQD (reference sequence). In DNA, the CDR3 is TGCGCCAGCAGTGAGTCGACCGGGCGCTCTGTCACAGATACGCAGTATTTT. It yields the protein CASSESTGRSVTDTQYF.

The chain carries TRBV5-1 and TRBJ2-3, with 10 bases that match TRBD1. The CDR3 consists of 17 residues. V shed 0 bases and J 2 bases; nucleotides not matched to a gene: 6. Germline V gives CDR1 SGHRS, CDR2 YFSETQ. The CDR3 bases are TGCGCCAGCAGCTTGGGGGTCGGGACAGGGGCCACAGATACGCAGTATTTT. Protein sequence: CASSLGVGTGATDTQYF.

This clone was seen a single time. This chain uses TRBV7-6 with TRBJ1-6; D unresolved. The length of the CDR3 is 14 residues. CDR1 and CDR2 from the germline V gene are SGHVS and FNYEAQ. V was cut by 0 bases and J by 7 bases, with 7 bases left in between. This CDR3 reads CASSLALRNSPLHF. In DNA, the CDR3 is TGTGCCAGCAGCTTAGCGCTAAGGAATTCACCCCTCCACTTT.

The gene calls are TRBV21-1 and TRBJ1-1; TRBD1, the table's D call, lacks a check against the DNA. TRBV21-1 is described as a pseudogene. The CDR3 spans 16 residues. CDR3 residues: CASSKGPTRPSHEAFF. DNA for the CDR3: TGTGCCAGCAGCAAGGGGCCGACACGTCCAAGTCATGAAGCTTTCTTT.

The chain carries TRBV25-1 and TRBJ1-5; TRBD1 is a possible D gene (6 bases). V was cut by 4 bases and J by 5 bases, with 21 bases left in between. CDR3 length: 17 residues. From germline, CDR1 is MGHDK and CDR2 SYGVNS. CDR3 loop: CASSAPDIGGGDQPQHF. Written as DNA, the CDR3 is TGTGCCAGCAGTGCCCCCGACATCGGGGGCGGTGATCAGCCCCAGCATTTT.

The rearrangement uses TRBV10-3 and TRBJ2-7; 13 bases agree with TRBD2. With V trimmed by 5 bases and J by 4 bases, 2 bases remained unmatched. The germline V gene has CDR1 ENHRY and CDR2 SYGVKD. CDR3 length: 14 residues. The CDR3 sequence is CAISRLAGGYEQYF. The CDR3 region has the DNA TGTGCCATCAGTAGACTAGCGGGAGGTTACGAGCAGTACTTC.

The chain combines TRBV30 with TRBJ2-2; unclear D gene. Trimming removed 1 base from V and 3 bases from J, with 12 bases in between. Germline assignment: CDR1 GTSNPN and CDR2 SVGIG (reference sequence). The CDR3 consists of 15 residues. CDR3 DNA sequence: TGTGCCTGGAGTGGGTCTTGGGGTTACACCGGGGAGCTGTTTTTT. It codes for CAWSGSWGYTGELFF.